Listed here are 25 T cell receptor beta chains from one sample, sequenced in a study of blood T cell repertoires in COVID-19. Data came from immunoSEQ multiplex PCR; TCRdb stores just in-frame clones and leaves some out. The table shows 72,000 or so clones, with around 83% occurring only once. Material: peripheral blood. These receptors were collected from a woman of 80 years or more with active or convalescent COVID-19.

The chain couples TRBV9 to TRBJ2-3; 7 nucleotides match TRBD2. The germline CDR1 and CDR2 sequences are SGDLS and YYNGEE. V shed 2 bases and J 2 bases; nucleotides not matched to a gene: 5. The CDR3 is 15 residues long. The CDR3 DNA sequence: TGTGCCAGCAGCGTTTTCGGGGGGAACACAGATACGCAGTATTTT. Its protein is CASSVFGGNTDTQYF.

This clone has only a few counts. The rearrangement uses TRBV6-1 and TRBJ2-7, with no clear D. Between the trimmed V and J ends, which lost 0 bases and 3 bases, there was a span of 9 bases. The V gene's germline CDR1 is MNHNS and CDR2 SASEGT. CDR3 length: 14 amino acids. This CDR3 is CASSEAGGFYEQYF. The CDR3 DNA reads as TGTGCCAGCAGTGAAGCCGGCGGCTTCTACGAGCAGTACTTC.

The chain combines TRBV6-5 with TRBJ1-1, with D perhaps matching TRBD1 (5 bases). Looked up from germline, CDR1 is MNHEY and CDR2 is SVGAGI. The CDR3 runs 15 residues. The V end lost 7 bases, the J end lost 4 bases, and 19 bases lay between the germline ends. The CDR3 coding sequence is TGTGCCAGCACCCCGGGGGGGGGAGCAGGCACTGAAGCTTTCTTT. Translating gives CASTPGGGAGTEAFF.

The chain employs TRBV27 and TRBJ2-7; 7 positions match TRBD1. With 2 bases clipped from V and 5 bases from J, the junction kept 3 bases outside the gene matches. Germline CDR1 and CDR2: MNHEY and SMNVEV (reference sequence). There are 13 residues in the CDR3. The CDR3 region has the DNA TGTGCCAGCAGTTTAGGACAGGTCAACGAGCAGTACTTC. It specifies CASSLGQVNEQYF.

The chain's CDR3 is CASRRRDRGNTIYF. CDR3 sequence (DNA): TGTGCCAGCAGACGCCGGGACAGGGGCAACACCATATATTTT. The rearrangement links TRBV6-5 to TRBJ1-3, with 10 bases aligning to TRBD1. Germline V gives CDR1 MNHEY, CDR2 SVGAGI. V lost 6 bases, J lost 7 bases, and 6 bases stayed unmatched. The CDR3 spans 14 residues.

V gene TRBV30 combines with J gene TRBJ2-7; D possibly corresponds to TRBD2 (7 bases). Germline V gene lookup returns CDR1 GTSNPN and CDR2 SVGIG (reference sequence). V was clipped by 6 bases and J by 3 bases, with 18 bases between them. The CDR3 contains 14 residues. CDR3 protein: CACDGGQGVYEQYF. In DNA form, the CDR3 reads TGTGCCTGTGACGGGGGGCAGGGAGTCTACGAGCAGTACTTC.

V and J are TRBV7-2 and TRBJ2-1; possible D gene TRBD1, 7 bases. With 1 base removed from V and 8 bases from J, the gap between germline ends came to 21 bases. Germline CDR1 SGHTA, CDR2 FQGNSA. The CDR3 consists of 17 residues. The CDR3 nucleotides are TGTGCCAGCAGCTTAGTGGCAGGGGGGCTGGTTATGGATGAGCAGTTCTTC. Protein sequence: CASSLVAGGLVMDEQFF.

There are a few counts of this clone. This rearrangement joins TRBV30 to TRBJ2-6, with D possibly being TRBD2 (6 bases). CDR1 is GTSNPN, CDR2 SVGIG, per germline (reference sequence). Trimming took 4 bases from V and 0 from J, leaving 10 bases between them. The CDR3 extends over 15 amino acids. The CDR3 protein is CAWNEGLSGANVLTF. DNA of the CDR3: TGTGCCTGGAACGAGGGACTCTCTGGGGCCAACGTCCTGACTTTC.

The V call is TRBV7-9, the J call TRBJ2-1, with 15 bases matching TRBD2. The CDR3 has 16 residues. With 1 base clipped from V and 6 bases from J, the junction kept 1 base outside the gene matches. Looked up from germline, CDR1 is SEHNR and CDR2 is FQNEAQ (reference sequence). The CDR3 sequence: CASSLVGLAGGNEQFF. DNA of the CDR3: TGTGCCAGCAGCTTAGTGGGACTAGCGGGGGGCAATGAGCAGTTCTTC.

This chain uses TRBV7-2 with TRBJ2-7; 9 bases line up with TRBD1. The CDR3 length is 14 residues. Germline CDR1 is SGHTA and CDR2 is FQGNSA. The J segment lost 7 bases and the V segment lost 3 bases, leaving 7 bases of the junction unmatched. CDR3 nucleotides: TGTGCCAGCAGCTTGGTGGACAGGGGCTCGGAGCAGTACTTC. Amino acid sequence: CASSLVDRGSEQYF.

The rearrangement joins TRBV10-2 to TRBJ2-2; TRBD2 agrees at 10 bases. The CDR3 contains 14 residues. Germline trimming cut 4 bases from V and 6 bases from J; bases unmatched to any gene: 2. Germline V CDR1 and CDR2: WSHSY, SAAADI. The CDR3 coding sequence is TGCGCCAGCAGTGTAGCGGGGGGTCCCGGGGAGCTGTTTTTT. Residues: CASSVAGGPGELFF.

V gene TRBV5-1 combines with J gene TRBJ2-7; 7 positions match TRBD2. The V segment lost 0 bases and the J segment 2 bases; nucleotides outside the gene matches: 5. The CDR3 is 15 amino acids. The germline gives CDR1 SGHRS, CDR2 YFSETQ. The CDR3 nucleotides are TGCGCCAGCAGCTTGGCGGGGAGGGAGACCTACGAGCAGTACTTC. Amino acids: CASSLAGRETYEQYF. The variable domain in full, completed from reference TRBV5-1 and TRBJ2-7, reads KAGVTQTPRYLIKTRGQQVTLSCSPISGHRSVSWYQQTPGQGLQFLFEYFSETQRNKGNFPGRFSGRQFSNSRSEMNVSTLELGDSALYLCASSLAGRETYEQYFGPGTRLTVT.

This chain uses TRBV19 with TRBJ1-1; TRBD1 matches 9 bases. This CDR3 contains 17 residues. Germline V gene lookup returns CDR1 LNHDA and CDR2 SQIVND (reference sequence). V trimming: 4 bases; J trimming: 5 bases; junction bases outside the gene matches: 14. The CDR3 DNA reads TGTGCCAGTAGTAGGCTTTTTTCGGGACAGGGCGGAACTGAAGCTTTCTTT. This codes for CASSRLFSGQGGTEAFF.

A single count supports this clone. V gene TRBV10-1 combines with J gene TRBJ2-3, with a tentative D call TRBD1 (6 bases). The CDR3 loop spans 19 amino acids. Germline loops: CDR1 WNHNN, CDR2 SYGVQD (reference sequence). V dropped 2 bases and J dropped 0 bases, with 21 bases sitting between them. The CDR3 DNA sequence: TGCGCCAGCAGTGAGGGCGGCAGGGGCTACTTAATCAGCACAGATACGCAGTATTTT. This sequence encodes CASSEGGRGYLISTDTQYF.

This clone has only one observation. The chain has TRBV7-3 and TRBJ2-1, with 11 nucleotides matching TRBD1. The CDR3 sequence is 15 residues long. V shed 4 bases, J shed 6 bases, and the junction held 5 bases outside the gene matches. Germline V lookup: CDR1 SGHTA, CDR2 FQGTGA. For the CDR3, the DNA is TGTGCCAGCAGCTCAACCGGGACAGGGGGCAATGAGCAGTTCTTC. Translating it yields CASSSTGTGGNEQFF.

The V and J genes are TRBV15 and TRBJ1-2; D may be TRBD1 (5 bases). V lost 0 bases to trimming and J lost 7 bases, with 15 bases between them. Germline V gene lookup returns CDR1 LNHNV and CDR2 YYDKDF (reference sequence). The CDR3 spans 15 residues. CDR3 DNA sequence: TGTGCCACCAGCAGAGACCTCAGCGGGGCGTTTGGCTACACCTTC. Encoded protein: CATSRDLSGAFGYTF. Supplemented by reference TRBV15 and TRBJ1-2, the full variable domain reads DAMVIQNPRYQVTQFGKPVTLSCSQTLNHNVMYWYQQKSSQAPKLLFHYYDKDFNNEADTPDNFQSRRPNTSFCFLDIRSPGLGDTAMYLCATSRDLSGAFGYTFGSGTRLTVV.

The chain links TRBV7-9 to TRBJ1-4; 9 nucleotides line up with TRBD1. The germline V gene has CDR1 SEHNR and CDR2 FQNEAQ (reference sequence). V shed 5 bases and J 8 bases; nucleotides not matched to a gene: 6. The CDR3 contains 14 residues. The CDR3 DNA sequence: TGTGCCAGCAGCGTTCTCGGGACAGGGGAAAAACTGTTTTTT. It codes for CASSVLGTGEKLFF.

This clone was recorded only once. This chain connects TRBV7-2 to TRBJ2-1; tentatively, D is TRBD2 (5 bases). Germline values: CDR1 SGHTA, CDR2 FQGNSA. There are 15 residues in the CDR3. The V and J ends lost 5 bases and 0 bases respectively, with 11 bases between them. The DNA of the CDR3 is TGTGCCAGCAGCCCAGCGGTGAGCTCCTACAATGAGCAGTTCTTC. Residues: CASSPAVSSYNEQFF.

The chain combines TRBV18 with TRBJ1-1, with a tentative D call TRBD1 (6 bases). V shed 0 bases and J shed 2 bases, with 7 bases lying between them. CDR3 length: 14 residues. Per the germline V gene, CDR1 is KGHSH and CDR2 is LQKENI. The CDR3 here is CASSPPGHNTEAFF. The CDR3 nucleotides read TGTGCCAGCTCACCACCGGGACACAACACTGAAGCTTTCTTT.

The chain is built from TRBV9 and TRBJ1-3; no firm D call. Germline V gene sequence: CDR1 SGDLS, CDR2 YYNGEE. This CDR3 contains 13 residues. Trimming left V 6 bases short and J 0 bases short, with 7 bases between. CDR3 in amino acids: CASTDNSGNTIYF. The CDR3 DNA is TGTGCCAGCACAGACAACTCTGGAAACACCATATATTTT.

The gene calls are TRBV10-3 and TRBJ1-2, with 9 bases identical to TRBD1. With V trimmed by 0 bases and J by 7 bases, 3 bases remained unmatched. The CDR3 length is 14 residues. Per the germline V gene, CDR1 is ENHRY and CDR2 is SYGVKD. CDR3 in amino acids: CAISESRDRAGYTF. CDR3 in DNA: TGTGCCATCAGTGAGTCCAGGGACAGGGCTGGCTACACCTTC.

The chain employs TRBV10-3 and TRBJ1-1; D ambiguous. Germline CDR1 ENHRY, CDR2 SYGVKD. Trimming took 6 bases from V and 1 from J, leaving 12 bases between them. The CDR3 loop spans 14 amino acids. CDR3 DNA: TGTGCCATCAGCCGCGTTGGTCCGAACACTGAAGCTTTCTTT. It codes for CAISRVGPNTEAFF.

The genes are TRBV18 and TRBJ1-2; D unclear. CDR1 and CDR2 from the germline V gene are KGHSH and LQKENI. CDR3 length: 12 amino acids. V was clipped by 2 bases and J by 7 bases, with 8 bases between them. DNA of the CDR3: TGTGCCAGCTCACCAGGGCTTGGTGGCTACACCTTC. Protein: CASSPGLGGYTF.

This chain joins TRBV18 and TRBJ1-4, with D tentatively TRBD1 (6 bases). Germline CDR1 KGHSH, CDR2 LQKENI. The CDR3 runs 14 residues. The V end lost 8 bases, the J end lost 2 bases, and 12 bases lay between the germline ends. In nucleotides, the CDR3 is TGTGCCAGCGACCAACAGGGTACTAATGAAAAACTGTTTTTT. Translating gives CASDQQGTNEKLFF.

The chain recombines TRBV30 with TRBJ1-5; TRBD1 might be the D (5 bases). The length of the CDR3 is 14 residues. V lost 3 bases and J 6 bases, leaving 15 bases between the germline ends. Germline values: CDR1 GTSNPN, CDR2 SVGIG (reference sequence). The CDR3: CAWRGGNNGQPQHF. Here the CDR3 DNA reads TGTGCCTGGAGGGGGGGAAACAACGGTCAGCCCCAGCATTTT.